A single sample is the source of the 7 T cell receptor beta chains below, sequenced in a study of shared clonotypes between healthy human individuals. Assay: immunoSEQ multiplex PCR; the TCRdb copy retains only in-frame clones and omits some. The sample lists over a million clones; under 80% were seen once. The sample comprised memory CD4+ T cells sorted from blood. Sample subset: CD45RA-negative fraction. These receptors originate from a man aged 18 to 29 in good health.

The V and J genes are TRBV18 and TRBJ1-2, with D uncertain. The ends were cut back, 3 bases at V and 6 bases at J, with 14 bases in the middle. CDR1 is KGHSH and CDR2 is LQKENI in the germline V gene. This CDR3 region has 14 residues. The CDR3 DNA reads TGTGCCAGCTCACCGATGGGGATTGGAGATGGCTACACCTTC. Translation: CASSPMGIGDGYTF.

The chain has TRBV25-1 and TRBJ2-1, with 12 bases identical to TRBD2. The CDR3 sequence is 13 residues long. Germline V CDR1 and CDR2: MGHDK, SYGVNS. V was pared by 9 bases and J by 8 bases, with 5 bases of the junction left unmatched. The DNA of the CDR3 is TGTGCCAGTGGACTAGCGGGACGGCATGAGCAGTTCTTC. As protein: CASGLAGRHEQFF.

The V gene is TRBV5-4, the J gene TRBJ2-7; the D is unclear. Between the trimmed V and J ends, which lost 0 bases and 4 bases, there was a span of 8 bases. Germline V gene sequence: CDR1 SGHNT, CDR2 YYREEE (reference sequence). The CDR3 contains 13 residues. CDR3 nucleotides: TGTGCCAGCAGCTTGGTGGGCGTGTACGAGCAGTACTTC. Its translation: CASSLVGVYEQYF.

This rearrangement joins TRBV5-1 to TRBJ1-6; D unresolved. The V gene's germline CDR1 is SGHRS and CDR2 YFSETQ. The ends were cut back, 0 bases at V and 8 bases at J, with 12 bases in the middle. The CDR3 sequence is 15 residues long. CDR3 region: CASSLAVGGYSPLHF. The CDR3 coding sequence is TGCGCCAGCAGCTTGGCCGTGGGAGGGTATTCACCCCTCCACTTT.

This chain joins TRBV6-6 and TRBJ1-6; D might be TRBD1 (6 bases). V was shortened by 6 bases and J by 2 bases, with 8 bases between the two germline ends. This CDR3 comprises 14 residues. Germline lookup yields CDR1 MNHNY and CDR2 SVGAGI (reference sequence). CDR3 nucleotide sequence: TGTGCCAGCAGACAGGGCGCCTATAATTCACCCCTCCACTTT. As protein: CASRQGAYNSPLHF.

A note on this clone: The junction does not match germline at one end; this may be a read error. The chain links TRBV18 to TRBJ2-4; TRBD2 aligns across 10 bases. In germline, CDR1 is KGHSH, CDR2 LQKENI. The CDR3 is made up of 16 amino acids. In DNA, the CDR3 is TGTGCCAGCTCGCCACTAGCGGGGCTAGCCAAAAACATTCAGTACTTC. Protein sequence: CASSPLAGLAKNIQYF.

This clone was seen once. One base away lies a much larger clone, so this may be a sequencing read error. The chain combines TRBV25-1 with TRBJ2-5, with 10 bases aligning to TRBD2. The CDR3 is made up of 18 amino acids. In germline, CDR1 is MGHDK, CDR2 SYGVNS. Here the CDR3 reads CVSSELVPGTSAQETQYF. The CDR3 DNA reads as TGTGTCAGCAGTGAGCTAGTCCCCGGGACTAGCGCACAAGAGACCCAGTACTTC. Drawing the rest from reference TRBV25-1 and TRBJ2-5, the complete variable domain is EADIYQTPRYLVIGTGKKITLECSQTMGHDKMYWYQQDPGMELHLIHYSYGVNSTEKGDLSSESTVSRIRTEHFPLTLESARPSHTSQYLCVSSELVPGTSAQETQYFGPGTRLLVL.